These 32 T cell receptor beta chains were all obtained from the same sample, sequenced in a study of cytomegalovirus exposure and HLA in healthy donors (dated by TCRdb to 2016 to 2017). Libraries were prepared through the immunoSEQ multiplex PCR assay. A mixture of 60 forward primers for TCR Vbeta segments and 13 reverse primers for TCR Jbeta segments was used in the multiplex PCR. TCRdb re-hosts the immuneACCESS table, in-frame sequences only. Its copies lack some clones; in the studies checked, an unresolved V gene accounts for under half of them, and the cause for the rest is not known. This sample lists more than 100,000 clones; about two thirds were detected once. The ten largest clones take up around 4.2% of the sample. Sequenced: PBMCs. The receptors come from a man aged 50-60 years in good health and CMV-seropositive.

The chain combines TRBV9 with TRBJ2-7; TRBD2 aligns across 10 bases. V trimming: 4 bases; J trimming: 3 bases; junction bases outside the gene matches: 16. The CDR3 is 18 residues long. The germline gives CDR1 SGDLS, CDR2 YYNGEE. The CDR3 coding sequence is TGTGCCAGCAGCCCGCCCCCCGGGGCTAGCGGGGGTCTCTACGAGCAGTACTTC. The encoded protein is CASSPPPGASGGLYEQYF.

This rearrangement joins TRBV13 to TRBJ2-7, with a possible D match to TRBD1 (5 bases). Germline values: CDR1 PRHDT, CDR2 FYEKMQ (reference sequence). The V gene lost 5 bases and the J gene lost 4 bases, with 9 bases spanning the gap. The CDR3 is made up of 12 amino acids. The DNA of the CDR3 is TGTGCCAGCAGCACCGACAGATACGAGCAGTACTTC. It encodes CASSTDRYEQYF.

The chain employs TRBV5-1 and TRBJ2-1; 7 bases line up with TRBD2. The CDR3 has 12 residues. V lost 4 bases and J lost 6; bases outside the gene matches: 1. Germline V gene data show CDR1 as SGHRS and CDR2 as YFSETQ. This CDR3 is CASSRGVNEQFF. Written as DNA, the CDR3 is TGCGCCAGCAGCCGGGGGGTCAATGAGCAGTTCTTC.

This clone has just a few counts. This rearrangement joins TRBV4-2 to TRBJ2-7; a weak D match, TRBD2 (6 bases). This CDR3 has 16 amino acids. The V end lost 0 bases, the J end lost 0 bases, and 12 bases lay between the germline ends. Per germline, CDR1 LGHNA and CDR2 YNFKEQ. The CDR3 region is CASSQEGRGFSYEQYF. CDR3 DNA sequence: TGTGCCAGCAGCCAAGAAGGGCGGGGTTTCTCCTACGAGCAGTACTTC.

The V gene is TRBV6-1, the J gene TRBJ1-6; D unclear. With 3 bases removed from V and 7 bases from J, the gap between germline ends came to 13 bases. Germline CDR1 is MNHNS and CDR2 is SASEGT. The CDR3 is made up of 15 amino acids. DNA for the CDR3: TGTGCCAGCAGTGATCTCGGGATAGAGAATTCACCCCTCCACTTT. As protein: CASSDLGIENSPLHF.

In its sample, this clone was seen a few times. V is TRBV19 and J is TRBJ2-3; D not certain. CDR1 is LNHDA, CDR2 SQIVND, per germline (reference sequence). Between the trimmed V and J ends, which lost 3 bases and 0 bases, there was a span of 10 bases. This CDR3 spans 15 amino acids. Here the CDR3 reads CASSIDTYSTDTQYF. CDR3 in DNA: TGTGCCAGTAGTATCGACACCTATAGCACAGATACGCAGTATTTT.

J is TRBJ2-5 and V is TRBV6-5; D unclear. In germline, CDR1 is MNHEY, CDR2 SVGAGI. Deletions cut 9 bases from V and 1 base from J, with 9 bases between. The CDR3 is made up of 12 amino acids. DNA for the CDR3: TGTGCCAGTACTGGGCTCCAAGAGACCCAGTACTTC. Translation gives CASTGLQETQYF.

As concerns this clone: Germline is not matched at one junction end, which may reflect a read error. This chain connects TRBV7-9 to TRBJ2-5; tentatively, D is TRBD2 (7 bases). Germline V CDR1 and CDR2: SEHNR, FQNEAQ (reference sequence). The CDR3 runs to 19 residues. The CDR3 loop reads CSSSLYRPRGAREGETQYF. CDR3 in DNA: TGTTCCAGCAGCTTATACCGGCCCCGGGGGGCGAGGGAAGGAGAGACCCAGTACTTC.

This chain links TRBV2 with TRBJ2-1; 11 bases align to TRBD1. CDR1 is SNHLY and CDR2 is FYNNEI in the germline V gene. The ends lost 6 bases at V and 5 bases at J; junction bases unmatched: 6. This CDR3 comprises 15 residues. The DNA of the CDR3 is TGTGCCAGCAGGGGGGGGACAGGGGGGAACAATGAGCAGTTCTTC. Its protein is CASRGGTGGNNEQFF.

The chain carries TRBV2 and TRBJ2-1, with 7 bases aligning to TRBD2. The CDR3 loop spans 12 amino acids. Unmatched junction bases numbered 8, after V lost 8 bases and J lost 10 bases. Germline lookup yields CDR1 SNHLY and CDR2 FYNNEI. The CDR3 spells CASDWTRDEQFF. Here the CDR3 DNA reads TGTGCCAGCGACTGGACTAGGGACGAGCAGTTCTTC. The variable domain in full, with the rest retrieved from reference TRBV2 and TRBJ2-1, is EPEVTQTPSHQVTQMGQEVILRCVPISNHLYFYWYRQILGQKVEFLVSFYNNEISEKSEIFDDQFSVERPDGSNFTLKIRSTKLEDSAMYFCASDWTRDEQFFGPGTRLTVL.

This chain links TRBV5-1 with TRBJ2-5, with 8 positions matching TRBD1. Germline-derived CDR1 and CDR2 are SGHRS and YFSETQ. The CDR3 loop spans 15 amino acids. V shed 4 bases and J 4 bases; nucleotides not matched to a gene: 9. The CDR3 protein is CASSADRGVGETQYF. DNA for the CDR3: TGCGCCAGCAGCGCTGACAGGGGCGTTGGAGAGACCCAGTACTTC.

This chain connects TRBV9 to TRBJ1-2; 9 nucleotides agree with TRBD1. Germline CDR1 SGDLS, CDR2 YYNGEE. The CDR3 consists of 13 residues. The trim removed 4 bases at V and 7 bases at J, leaving 5 bases unmatched. The CDR3, as DNA: TGTGCCAGCAGCTTCACAGGGGGCAGTGGCTACACCTTC. Amino acid sequence: CASSFTGGSGYTF.

The gene calls are TRBV28 and TRBJ2-1; 12 bases are a match to TRBD2. This CDR3 is 16 amino acids long. With V trimmed by 5 bases and J by 0 bases, 2 bases remained unmatched. Looked up from germline, CDR1 is MDHEN and CDR2 is SYDVKM. The DNA for the CDR3 is TGTGCCAGCAGTACTAGCGGGAGGATCTCCTACAATGAGCAGTTCTTC. Encoded protein: CASSTSGRISYNEQFF.

With respect to this clone: Its ends do not fully match the called genes, so a read error is possible. The chain couples TRBV10-3 to TRBJ2-1, with TRBD2 matching over 10 bases. The CDR3 contains 15 residues. CDR1 is ENHRY, CDR2 SYGVKD, per germline. The CDR3 region is CAISKSGTSVNEFIF. The DNA of the CDR3 is TGTGCCATCAGCAAATCCGGGACTAGCGTAAATGAGTTTATCTTC.

This chain links TRBV2 with TRBJ2-3, with 8 positions matching TRBD1. With 4 bases clipped from V and 2 bases from J, the junction kept 2 bases outside the gene matches. Germline lookup yields CDR1 SNHLY and CDR2 FYNNEI. This CDR3 has 14 amino acids. CDR3 sequence reads: CASSAQGVTDTQYF. DNA for the CDR3: TGTGCCAGCAGTGCACAGGGGGTCACAGATACGCAGTATTTT.

The chain carries TRBV18 and TRBJ2-5; TRBD2 might be the D (5 bases). V was cut by 1 base and J by 2 bases, with 14 bases left in between. The CDR3 extends over 16 amino acids. Germline assignment: CDR1 KGHSH and CDR2 LQKENI. The CDR3 loop reads CASSPRGQRSQETQYF. The CDR3 DNA reads TGTGCCAGCTCACCACGCGGGCAGAGAAGTCAAGAGACCCAGTACTTC.

The CDR3 bases are TGCGCCAGCAGCGACTACCCCGGACAGAACTACGAGCAGTACTTC. This codes for CASSDYPGQNYEQYF. V is TRBV5-1 and J is TRBJ2-7; D perhaps matches TRBD1 (6 bases). The CDR3 sequence is 15 residues long. Trimming took 4 bases from V and 3 from J, leaving 17 bases between them. From germline, CDR1 is SGHRS and CDR2 YFSETQ.

This sequence joins TRBV12-5 and TRBJ1-1; no reliable D call. The CDR3 has 11 amino acids. The germline V and J ends were trimmed by 2 bases and 7 bases, with 5 bases remaining between them. Germline CDR1 and CDR2: LGHNT and FRNRAP. The CDR3: CASGLMYEAFF. The CDR3, as DNA: TGTGCTAGTGGTTTGATGTATGAAGCTTTCTTT.

This clone was detected a few times. The CDR3 loop reads CSATYLEKLFF. The CDR3 DNA is TGCAGTGCTACCTATCTTGAAAAACTGTTTTTT. V is TRBV20-1 and J is TRBJ1-4; D gene ambiguous. The CDR3 has 11 amino acids. V lost 4 bases to trimming and J lost 7 bases, with 7 bases between them. Germline V gene data show CDR1 as DFQATT and CDR2 as SNEGSKA (reference sequence).

The chain combines TRBV6-5 with TRBJ1-5, with unresolved D. Trimming took off 5 bases at V and 0 bases at J, with 11 bases between the two ends. CDR3 length: 15 amino acids. Germline assignment: CDR1 MNHEY and CDR2 SVGAGI. The CDR3 DNA is TGTGCCAGCAGTGTAACATATTATAGCAATCAGCCCCAGCATTTT. Its translation: CASSVTYYSNQPQHF.

V gene TRBV7-9 combines with J gene TRBJ2-1, with 11 bases lining up with TRBD2. The CDR3 loop spans 15 amino acids. In germline, CDR1 is SEHNR, CDR2 FQNEAQ (reference sequence). The V gene end was trimmed by 4 bases and the J gene end by 6 bases; junction bases not matched to a gene: 5. CDR3 DNA: TGTGCCAGCAGCTCCGGGACTAGCGGCCTCAATGAGCAGTTCTTC. As protein: CASSSGTSGLNEQFF.

This chain connects TRBV5-1 to TRBJ2-1, with a weak D call TRBD2 (5 bases). V lost 4 bases and J lost 3, with 11 bases in between. Germline CDR1 SGHRS, CDR2 YFSETQ. The CDR3 has 14 residues. CDR3: CASSSGAVYNEQFF. In nucleotides, the CDR3 is TGCGCCAGCAGCAGCGGTGCAGTCTACAATGAGCAGTTCTTC.

V gene TRBV5-1 combines with J gene TRBJ2-1; D gene ambiguous. This CDR3 spans 12 amino acids. V lost 2 bases to trimming and J lost 10 bases, with 10 bases between them. Germline loops: CDR1 SGHRS, CDR2 YFSETQ. The CDR3 nucleotides read TGCGCCAGCAGCTTAGGCGGCGGCGAGCAGTTCTTC. Amino acid sequence: CASSLGGGEQFF.

This chain links TRBV6-5 with TRBJ1-6; TRBD1 matches 10 bases. The CDR3 is 15 amino acids. Germline loops: CDR1 MNHEY, CDR2 SVGAGI. The V gene end was trimmed by 6 bases and the J gene end by 7 bases; junction bases not matched to a gene: 6. CDR3 residues: CASSRDRGANSPLHF. CDR3 DNA sequence: TGTGCCAGCAGCCGGGACAGGGGCGCGAATTCACCCCTCCACTTT.

V usage is TRBV5-6 and J usage is TRBJ1-2; the match to TRBD1 covers 9 bases. The CDR3 covers 14 residues. V dropped 2 bases and J dropped 4; count of bases not matched to a gene: 3. Germline V lookup: CDR1 SGHDT, CDR2 YYEEEE. CDR3 in amino acids: CASSFGQGTYGYTF. CDR3 DNA sequence: TGTGCCAGCAGCTTCGGACAGGGGACCTATGGCTACACCTTC. Full variable domain (remainder filled in from reference TRBV5-6 and TRBJ1-2): DAGVTQSPTHLIKTRGQQVTLRCSPKSGHDTVSWYQQALGQGPQFIFQYYEEEERQRGNFPDRFSGHQFPNYSSELNVNALLLGDSALYLCASSFGQGTYGYTFGSGTRLTVV.

The chain uses TRBV5-6 and TRBJ2-5; 8 nucleotides line up with TRBD1. TRBJ2-7 matches the DNA end more closely, so the J call is doubtful. Germline V CDR1 and CDR2: SGHDT, YYEEEE. CDR3 length: 16 amino acids. CDR3 sequence (DNA): TGTGCCAGCAGCTTTCTCTACGGACAGGGAATCTACGAGCAGTACTTC. Translating it yields CASSFLYGQGIYEQYF.

A few counts support this clone. The V and J genes are TRBV2 and TRBJ1-4; no reliable D call. CDR1 and CDR2 from the germline V gene are SNHLY and FYNNEI. Trimming took off 5 bases at V and 4 bases at J, with 8 bases between the two ends. The CDR3 extends over 13 amino acids. CDR3: CASSTDYNEKLFF. The CDR3 DNA sequence: TGTGCCAGCAGTACAGATTATAATGAAAAACTGTTTTTT.

The V and J genes are TRBV5-1 and TRBJ2-7; 10 bases match TRBD1. V was pared by 6 bases and J by 4 bases, with 7 bases of the junction left unmatched. Per germline, CDR1 SGHRS and CDR2 YFSETQ. This CDR3 is built from 14 residues. CDR3 coding DNA: TGCGCCAGCAAACCGACAGGGGGCGCGTACGAGCAGTACTTC. Protein product: CASKPTGGAYEQYF.

The chain recombines TRBV7-9 with TRBJ2-3, with D possibly matching TRBD2 (6 bases). Trimming stripped 3 bases from V and 5 bases from J, with 12 bases between. The CDR3 is made up of 14 amino acids. Per germline, CDR1 SEHNR and CDR2 FQNEAQ (reference sequence). The DNA for the CDR3 is TGTGCCAGCAGCTTTAGCGGAGGGGAAGATACGCAGTATTTT. This codes for CASSFSGGEDTQYF.

This clone was seen just once. CDR3 sequence (DNA): TGTGCCAGCAGCAAAGTTTTACAGGGAAGGGCCCTCCACTTT. Amino acid sequence: CASSKVLQGRALHF. The V and J genes are TRBV21-1 and TRBJ1-6; the D call in the table, TRBD1, was not verified against the DNA. TRBV21-1 is an annotated pseudogene. This CDR3 region has 14 residues.

The V and J genes are TRBV7-2 and TRBJ2-7; 9 bases align to TRBD2. CDR1 is SGHTA, CDR2 FQGNSA, per germline. The CDR3 has 16 residues. With V trimmed by 1 base and J by 9 bases, 13 bases remained unmatched. CDR3 sequence (DNA): TGTGCCAGCAGCTTAGTCGCTAGCGGGAATCCTGTGCCGCAGTACTTC. Its protein is CASSLVASGNPVPQYF. The complete variable domain, with remaining parts taken from reference TRBV7-2 and TRBJ2-7, reads GAGVSQSPSNKVTEKGKDVELRCDPISGHTALYWYRQSLGQGLEFLIYFQGNSAPDKSGLPSDRFSAERTGGSVSTLTIQRTQQEDSAVYLCASSLVASGNPVPQYFGPGTRLTVT.

The chain joins TRBV5-1 to TRBJ2-5, with 7 bases fitting TRBD1. J was trimmed by 2 bases and V by 4 bases; bases with no gene match: 2. The CDR3 is 13 amino acids. From germline, CDR1 is SGHRS and CDR2 YFSETQ. The CDR3 region is CASSPDRQETQYF. CDR3 sequence (DNA): TGCGCCAGCAGCCCGGACAGGCAAGAGACCCAGTACTTC.